This is a list of T cell receptor beta chains from one sample in a study of T cell responses to AZD1222 COVID-19 vaccine. Libraries were prepared by immunoSEQ multiplex PCR; TCRdb keeps only in-frame clonotypes and omits some of them. The sample lists 80,000 to 90,000 clones; roughly 89% were seen once. The specimen comprised peripheral blood, sampled on day 0 of AZD1222 vaccination. These TCRs come from an adult in good health. Both conserved end residues are part of each CDR3. D genes are given only for firm matches. Part of the rows lack a size; the others show once, few, many or a class for expanded clones.

j_gene,v_gene,d_gene,abundance,CDR3aa,CDR3nt
TRBJ2-7,TRBV7-2,TRBD2,NA,CASSSPGTSPSYEQYF,TGTGCCAGCAGCTCCCCCGGGACTAGCCCCTCCTACGAGCAGTACTTC
TRBJ1-5,TRBV19,NA,NA,CASSIWGRSNQPQHF,TGTGCCAGTAGTATTTGGGGTCGAAGCAATCAGCCCCAGCATTTT
TRBJ1-6,TRBV9,TRBD1,NA,CASSVGQGAWSPLHF,TGTGCCAGCAGCGTAGGACAGGGGGCCTGGTCACCCCTCCACTTT
TRBJ1-2,TRBV15,NA,NA,CATSREQAGDGGYTF,TGTGCCACCAGCAGAGAACAGGCAGGGGACGGTGGCTACACCTTC
TRBJ1-1,TRBV19,NA,few,CATQGLTEAFF,TGTGCCACCCAGGGTCTCACTGAAGCTTTCTTT
TRBJ1-2,TRBV10-3,TRBD1,NA,CAISRTGGNYGYTF,TGTGCCATCAGTAGGACAGGGGGGAACTATGGCTACACCTTC
TRBJ2-1,TRBV7-6,NA,NA,CASESRTEQFF,TGTGCCAGCGAAAGCCGCACTGAGCAGTTCTTC
TRBJ2-1,TRBV27,NA,NA,CASSSLDDNEQFF,TGTGCCAGCAGTTCCCTAGATGACAATGAGCAGTTCTTC
TRBJ1-2,TRBV6-5,TRBD1,NA,CASSQGQPQNYGYTF,TGTGCCAGCAGTCAGGGACAGCCACAAAACTATGGCTACACCTTC
TRBJ2-3,TRBV3-1/TRBV3-2,TRBD2,NA,CASSTPVGGSTDTQYF,TGTGCCAGCAGCACTCCGGTCGGGGGGAGCACAGATACGCAGTATTTT
TRBJ1-5,TRBV30,TRBD1,NA,CAFSRDSNQPQHF,TGTGCCTTTTCCCGGGACAGTAATCAGCCCCAGCATTTT
TRBJ2-7,TRBV4-1,NA,few,CASSQGGQEIYEQYF,TGCGCCAGCAGCCAAGGAGGCCAGGAGATTTACGAGCAGTACTTC
TRBJ1-3,TRBV2,NA,NA,CASSRRNTIYF,TGTGCCAGCAGTCGCCGAAACACCATATATTTT
TRBJ1-1,TRBV9,NA,NA,CASSVEQNRNTEAFF,TGTGCCAGCAGCGTAGAACAAAACAGGAACACTGAAGCTTTCTTT
TRBJ2-7,TRBV27,TRBD1,NA,CASTRGDRVSEQYF,TGTGCCAGCACCCGTGGGGACAGGGTTTCCGAGCAGTACTTC